Listed below are T cell receptor beta chains from one sample, sequenced in a study of beta chain features in type 1 diabetes. Clones were read by immunoSEQ multiplex PCR, and TCRdb kept only the in-frame ones, dropping some. The sample comprises roughly 260,000 clones, roughly 21% of which are singletons, and around 0.029% rests with the top ten. Sequenced material: naive CD4+ T cells from blood. The receptors come from a middle-aged woman with type 1 diabetes. Both conserved end residues are part of each CDR3. The order of the fields is V gene, D gene, clone size, J gene, CDR3 length, CDR3 DNA, CDR3 protein. D genes are given only for firm matches. Some rows mark clone size as missing; the rest say once, few, many or name a class of expanded clone.

>TRBV4-2|NA|NA|TRBJ1-3|18
TGTGCCAGCAGCCAAGAAAGTCAGGACTGGAGCTCTGGAAACACCATATATTTT
CASSQESQDWSSGNTIYF
>TRBV7-2|NA|NA|TRBJ2-1|15
TGTGCCAGCAGCCCGGACAGGGCGGGGGACAATGAGCAGTTCTTC
CASSPDRAGDNEQFF
>TRBV29-1|TRBD2|NA|TRBJ2-3|18
TGCAGCGTTGGGGGACACGGGACTAGCGGGAGTTCCGCAGATACGCAGTATTTT
CSVGGHGTSGSSADTQYF
>TRBV20-1|NA|few|TRBJ1-1|11
TGCAGTGCAGGGGGGAACACTGAAGCTTTCTTT
CSAGGNTEAFF
>TRBV5-4|NA|NA|TRBJ2-2|16
TGTGCCAGCAGCCGTTCACGGGACAAATACACCGGGGAGCTGTTTTTT
CASSRSRDKYTGELFF
>TRBV15|TRBD2|few|TRBJ2-5|14
TGTGCCACCAGCAGAGAGGGGGGGTACGAGACCCAGTACTTC
CATSREGGYETQYF
>TRBV19|NA|few|TRBJ1-5|14
TGTGCCAGTACTCACCCAGGGGAAGGCCAGCCCCAGCATTTT
CASTHPGEGQPQHF
>TRBV5-1|NA|NA|TRBJ1-2|13
TGCGCCAGCAGCTTGGGTGCGGAGGTGGGCTACACCTTC
CASSLGAEVGYTF
>TRBV20-1|NA|once|TRBJ1-2|11
TGCAGTGCTAGAGGGGGCGGAGGCTACACCTTC
CSARGGGGYTF
>TRBV9|NA|NA|TRBJ1-6|15
TGTGCCAGCAGCGGAATAACAGGCCCTCGATCACCCCTCCACTTT
CASSGITGPRSPLHF
>TRBV7-9|NA|few|TRBJ1-2|13
TGTGCCAGCAGCTTACAAGGAGGGGAAGGCTACACCTTC
CASSLQGGEGYTF
>TRBV15|NA|few|TRBJ1-1|12
TGTGCCACCAGCAGAGATATCACTGAAGCTTTCTTT
CATSRDITEAFF
>TRBV28|TRBD1|NA|TRBJ2-3|14
TGTGCCAGCAGTCGGGACAGGGGAGGAGATACGCAGTATTTT
CASSRDRGGDTQYF
>TRBV25-1|NA|NA|TRBJ2-7|13
TGTGCCAGCAGTGATACAGGGATGCTCGAGCAGTACTTC
CASSDTGMLEQYF
>TRBV7-2|TRBD1|NA|TRBJ1-4|15
TGTGCCAGCAGCCCTAGGGACAGGGGTGAAGAAAAACTGTTTTTT
CASSPRDRGEEKLFF
>TRBV28|TRBD1|few|TRBJ1-1|14
TGTGCCAGCATCACAGGGGTTTCGTACACTGAAGCTTTCTTT
CASITGVSYTEAFF
>TRBV29-1|NA|NA|TRBJ1-2|13
TGCAGCGTTGAAGCTCGACAGGTCTATGGCTACACCTTC
CSVEARQVYGYTF
>TRBV5-1|NA|NA|TRBJ2-1|14
TGCGCCAGCAGCCTCGGGACTCTCAACAATGAGCAGTTCTTC
CASSLGTLNNEQFF
>TRBV14|NA|few|TRBJ1-2|16
TGTGCCAGCAGCCAAGTGTTTGATGCAGGTTCCTATGGCTACACCTTC
CASSQVFDAGSYGYTF
>TRBV5-1|NA|NA|TRBJ2-7|15
TGCGCCAGCAGCTTGGTAGTCGGACAGAACTACGAGCAGTACTTC
CASSLVVGQNYEQYF
>TRBV15|TRBD2|NA|TRBJ2-1|15
TGTGCCACCAGCCTCGGGACTAGCGGTGACAATGAGCAGTTCTTC
CATSLGTSGDNEQFF
>TRBV6-5|NA|few|TRBJ1-1|15
TGTGCCAGCAGTTACGTACCAGGGGTGAACACTGAAGCTTTCTTT
CASSYVPGVNTEAFF
>TRBV30|TRBD1|NA|TRBJ2-7|14
TGTGCCTGGAGTGATAAGGGGGCCTCCGACGAGCAGTACTTC
CAWSDKGASDEQYF
>TRBV6-6|TRBD2|few|TRBJ2-4|13
TGTGCCACCAGCCCCGGGGGGTTGGACATTCAGTACTTC
CATSPGGLDIQYF
>TRBV4-1|TRBD2|NA|TRBJ2-5|16
TGCGCCAGCAGCCGGAATTTAGCGGGAGTCGGCGAGACCCAGTACTTC
CASSRNLAGVGETQYF
>TRBV4-1|TRBD2|few|TRBJ2-1|17
TGCGCCAGCAGCCAAGATGACGGTCTAGCGGGGTACAATGAGCAGTTCTTC
CASSQDDGLAGYNEQFF
>TRBV18|TRBD2|NA|TRBJ2-7|15
TGTGCCAGCTCCCTCACCGCTGCGGGAGACTACGAGCAGTACTTC
CASSLTAAGDYEQYF
>TRBV2|TRBD2|few|TRBJ2-2|16
TGTGCCGGACAAGGGACTAGCGGGAGATACACCGGGGAGCTGTTTTTT
CAGQGTSGRYTGELFF
>TRBV28|TRBD2|few|TRBJ2-1|15
TGTGCCAGCAGCCTGACTAGCGGGTGGGACAATGAGCAGTTCTTC
CASSLTSGWDNEQFF
>TRBV28|NA|NA|TRBJ2-6|13
TGTGCCATTTGGGGGCCCGGGGCCAACGTCCTGACTTTC
CAIWGPGANVLTF
>TRBV29-1|NA|NA|TRBJ1-1|12
TGCAGCGTGGCAGCCGGGGGCACTGAAGCTTTCTTT
CSVAAGGTEAFF
>TRBV25-1|TRBD1|NA|TRBJ2-5|15
TGTGCCAGCAGTGAGTCACAGGGGGCGGGAGAGACCCAGTACTTC
CASSESQGAGETQYF
>TRBV30|NA|NA|TRBJ1-2|11
TGTGCCTGGAGTCTCCAGTCTGGCTACACCTTC
CAWSLQSGYTF
>TRBV28|NA|once|TRBJ2-1|13
TGTGCCAGCAGTTCGCAGAGGGTGGATGAGCAGTTCTTC
CASSSQRVDEQFF
>TRBV9|NA|NA|TRBJ2-7|16
TGTGCCAGCAGCGTAGGGGGGGGACAAGAGGTCTACGAGCAGTACTTC
CASSVGGGQEVYEQYF
>TRBV5-4|NA|NA|TRBJ1-6|17
TGTGCCAGCAGCTTGGGGGGTGGACACCCCGGAGATTCACCCCTCCACTTT
CASSLGGGHPGDSPLHF
>TRBV28|NA|NA|TRBJ1-5|14
TGTGCCAGTAGATGGGGGCCTGCGAATCAGCCCCAGCATTTT
CASRWGPANQPQHF
>TRBV7-3|TRBD2|few|TRBJ2-3|17
TGTGCCAGCAGCTTATCGACCGCGGGAGGCCCCACAGATACGCAGTATTTT
CASSLSTAGGPTDTQYF
>TRBV5-1|NA|NA|TRBJ2-2|15
TGCGCCAGCAGCTATGGACACGCAAACACCGGGGAGCTGTTTTTT
CASSYGHANTGELFF
>TRBV7-2|NA|NA|TRBJ2-4|16
TGTGCCAGCAGCCTACTACAGGGTGAGGGCAAAAACATTCAGTACTTC
CASSLLQGEGKNIQYF
>TRBV9|NA|few|TRBJ2-3|14
TGTGCCAGCAGCGTAAGTACTGACACAGATACGCAGTATTTT
CASSVSTDTDTQYF
>TRBV2|NA|NA|TRBJ2-5|14
TGTGCCAGCAGTGGCGGGCAGGGGCGAGAGACCCAGTACTTC
CASSGGQGRETQYF
>TRBV6-5|TRBD1|NA|TRBJ1-3|15
TGTGCCAGCAGTTACTCACAGGGGGCTGGAAACACCATATATTTT
CASSYSQGAGNTIYF
>TRBV9|NA|few|TRBJ2-7|14
TGTGCCAGCAGCGTAGGGAAGGGGAACTACGAGCAGTACTTC
CASSVGKGNYEQYF
>TRBV4-3|TRBD2|NA|TRBJ2-1|22
TGCGCCAGCAGCCAAGAATGGGGACTAGCGGGACCGCGAAGGAGCTCCTACAATGAGCAGTTCTTC
CASSQEWGLAGPRRSSYNEQFF
>TRBV19|NA|NA|TRBJ2-6|16
TGTGCCAGTAGTAAATGGGACACCTTCGAGGCCAACGTCCTGACTTTC
CASSKWDTFEANVLTF
>TRBV18|TRBD1|few|TRBJ2-1|18
TGTGCCAGCTCACCCAACTCCCCGGGACAGGGGTCCTACAATGAGCAGTTCTTC
CASSPNSPGQGSYNEQFF
>TRBV28|NA|NA|TRBJ1-1|12
TGTGCCAGCAGCCTACAGGGCAGTGAAGCTTTCTTT
CASSLQGSEAFF
>TRBV7-9|TRBD1|few|TRBJ2-7|13
TGTGCCAGCAGAACTACTACAGGGGACGAGCAGTACTTC
CASRTTTGDEQYF
>TRBV5-1|NA|few|TRBJ2-3|17
TGCGCCAGCAGCTTGGGTCTCCGGGTAGGTCCCACAGATACGCAGTATTTT
CASSLGLRVGPTDTQYF
>TRBV16|TRBD1|few|TRBJ1-2|15
TGTGCCAGCAGCCAATCGGGACAGTCGAACTATGGCTACACCTTC
CASSQSGQSNYGYTF
>TRBV5-6|NA|NA|TRBJ1-5|14
TGTGCCAGCAGCTTGGCCGAGGGCTATCAGCCCCAGCATTTT
CASSLAEGYQPQHF
>TRBV7-9|TRBD1|NA|TRBJ1-6|15
TGTGCCAGCAGCTTGGGGACAGGGAGGAATTCACCCCTCCACTTT
CASSLGTGRNSPLHF
>TRBV9|NA|NA|TRBJ1-2|13
TGTGCCAGCAGCGTAGGACACGGCTATGGCTACACCTTC
CASSVGHGYGYTF
>TRBV18|TRBD2|NA|TRBJ2-5|13
TGTGCCAGCTCACCAAGCGGGGTAGAGACCCAGTACTTC
CASSPSGVETQYF
>TRBV7-3|NA|once|TRBJ2-1|13
TGTGCCAGCAGCTCATCGGTTCCCAATGAGCAGTTCTTC
CASSSSVPNEQFF
>TRBV30|NA|NA|TRBJ2-2|14
TGTGCCTGGAGCCCCGTGGGGGCGACCGGGGAGCTGTTTTTT
CAWSPVGATGELFF